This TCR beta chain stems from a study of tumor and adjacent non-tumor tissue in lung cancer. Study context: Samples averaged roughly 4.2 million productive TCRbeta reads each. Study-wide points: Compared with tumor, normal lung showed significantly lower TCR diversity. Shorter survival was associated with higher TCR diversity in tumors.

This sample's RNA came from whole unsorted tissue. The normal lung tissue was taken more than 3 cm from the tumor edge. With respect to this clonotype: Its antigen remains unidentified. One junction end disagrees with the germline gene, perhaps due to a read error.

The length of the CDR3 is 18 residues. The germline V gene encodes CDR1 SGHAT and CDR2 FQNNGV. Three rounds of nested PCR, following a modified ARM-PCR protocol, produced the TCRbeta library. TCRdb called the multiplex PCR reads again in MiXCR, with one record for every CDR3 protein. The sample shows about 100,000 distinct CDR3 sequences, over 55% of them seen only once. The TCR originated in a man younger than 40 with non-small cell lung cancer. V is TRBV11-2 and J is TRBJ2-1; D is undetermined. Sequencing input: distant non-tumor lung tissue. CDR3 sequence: CASSLRPLGGGSYNGQFF. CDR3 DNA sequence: TGTGCTAGCAGCTTACGCCCCCTTGGCGGCGGTTCCTACAATGGGCAGTTCTTC.